One and the same sample provided the 15 T cell receptor beta chains below, sequenced in a study of monozygotic twins with inflammatory bowel disease (dated by TCRdb to about 2019). The receptor library was made with 5' RACE. Sequencer: Illumina HiSeq 2500. After reprocessing by TCRdb, each CDR3 protein sequence is one entry, and no DNA is given. This sample's records show about 160,000 distinct CDR3 sequences. The top ten constitute 7.4% of the sample. The specimen sequenced was blood. The receptors originated from a human donor with ulcerative colitis or Crohn's disease, or a healthy co-twin of an affected twin (not recorded which).

The CDR3 sequence is CSVTGRSYEQYF. The chain employs TRBV29-1 and TRBJ2-7; without DNA, the TCRdb call of TRBD1 cannot be checked. This CDR3 comprises 12 residues. The germline V gene has CDR1 SQVTM and CDR2 ANQGSEA.

The V call is TRBV14, the J call TRBJ2-1. Germline-derived CDR1 and CDR2 are SGHDN and FVKESK. The CDR3 is 13 residues long. The CDR3 reads CASSLILGNEQFF.

The rearrangement links TRBV11-2 to TRBJ1-3. The CDR3 consists of 15 residues. The V gene's germline CDR1 is SGHAT and CDR2 FQNNGV. The CDR3: CASSLGGLSGNTIYF.

The CDR3 protein is CAWSVVSGMNTEAFF. The V and J genes are TRBV30 and TRBJ1-1. This CDR3 region has 15 residues. Germline values: CDR1 GTSNPN, CDR2 SVGIG (reference sequence).

The rearrangement links TRBV30 to TRBJ1-1; TCRdb reports TRBD1, a call that lacks DNA to check it against. CDR1 is GTSNPN, CDR2 SVGIG, per germline (reference sequence). The CDR3 is made up of 14 amino acids. The CDR3 loop reads CAWLDRGQATEAFF.

The chain's CDR3 is CASSLLQGQETQYF. The chain recombines TRBV12-3 or TRBV12-4 with TRBJ2-5; TCRdb reports TRBD1, a call that lacks DNA to check it against. The CDR3 length is 14 residues.

The chain recombines TRBV10-3 with TRBJ1-1. Germline-derived CDR1 and CDR2 are ENHRY and SYGVKD. The CDR3 covers 13 residues. The CDR3: CATTWGPNTEAFF.

The V and J genes are TRBV10-3 and TRBJ2-3; TCRdb's D call, TRBD2, is unchecked because there is no DNA. Germline V gives CDR1 ENHRY, CDR2 SYGVKD. The CDR3 runs 12 residues. The CDR3 protein is CAIATLGSTQYF.

The rearrangement uses TRBV24-1 and TRBJ2-1; as DNA is missing, the TRBD2 call by TCRdb cannot be tested. CDR3 length equals 13 residues. Looked up from germline, CDR1 is KGHDR and CDR2 is SFDVKD. Here the CDR3 reads CATRGAGGGEQFF.

The rearrangement links TRBV19 to TRBJ2-4. Germline assignment: CDR1 LNHDA and CDR2 SQIVND (reference sequence). This CDR3 contains 12 residues. This CDR3 reads CASSTTGIVQYF.

The rearrangement links TRBV19 to TRBJ1-3. From germline, CDR1 is LNHDA and CDR2 SQIVND (reference sequence). The CDR3 sequence is 13 residues long. CDR3 loop: CASSVISGNTIYF.

This sequence joins TRBV18 and TRBJ1-2; the TCRdb call, TRBD1, lacks DNA for checking. Germline V gives CDR1 KGHSH, CDR2 LQKENI. This CDR3 has 15 amino acids. CDR3 sequence: CASSRAEGRGNGYTF.

The V and J genes are TRBV6-1 and TRBJ2-5; the TCRdb call, TRBD1, lacks DNA for checking. Germline values: CDR1 MNHNS, CDR2 SASEGT. The CDR3 has 17 amino acids. CDR3 region: CASSPGTGGQYQETQYF.

The chain has TRBV29-1 and TRBJ1-2; with no DNA, the TCRdb D assignment of TRBD1 cannot be verified. This CDR3 has 13 amino acids. Germline V gene lookup returns CDR1 SQVTM and CDR2 ANQGSEA. CDR3 sequence: CSVEDRGLKGYTF.

The chain combines TRBV6-5 with TRBJ2-3; the TCRdb call, TRBD1, lacks DNA for checking. CDR1 MNHEY and CDR2 SVGAGI come from the germline V gene. The CDR3 has 15 residues. CDR3 in amino acids: CASSYGTAARNTQYF.